Each of the 23 T cell receptor beta chains below was sequenced from the same sample in a study of cytomegalovirus exposure and HLA in healthy donors. Here immunoSEQ multiplex PCR was the method, and the copy in TCRdb shows in-frame clones only, minus some. Of 100,000 to 150,000 clones in the sample, roughly 93% are singletons; the top ten hold around 1.2%. Sequenced input: PBMCs. Receptors originate from a woman aged 18-29 years in good health and CMV-seronegative.

V is TRBV18 and J is TRBJ1-1; D not resolved. Germline V gene sequence: CDR1 KGHSH, CDR2 LQKENI. The CDR3 totals 14 residues. Between the trimmed V and J ends, which lost 3 bases and 5 bases, there was a span of 13 bases. The CDR3 coding sequence is TGTGCCAGCTCACCCCCGGCGCTAGTGACTGAAGCTTTCTTT. Residues: CASSPPALVTEAFF. The full variable domain, with the rest looked up from reference TRBV18 and TRBJ1-1, is NAGVMQNPRHLVRRRGQEARLRCSPMKGHSHVYWYRQLPEEGLKFMVYLQKENIIDESGMPKERFSAEFPKEGPSILRIQQVVRGDSAAYFCASSPPALVTEAFFGQGTRLTVV.

The chain recombines TRBV27 with TRBJ2-2, with D perhaps TRBD2 (7 bases). The CDR3 has 19 amino acids. The germline CDR1 and CDR2 sequences are MNHEY and SMNVEV (reference sequence). Trimming stripped 5 bases from V and 1 base from J, with 23 bases between. Written as DNA, the CDR3 is TGTGCCAGCAGTCCTCTAAAGGGGGGGGGCCGCAGGAACACCGGGGAGCTGTTTTTT. The encoded protein is CASSPLKGGGRRNTGELFF.

This chain joins TRBV19 and TRBJ1-2; 9 bases match TRBD1. Germline trimming cut 9 bases from V and 6 bases from J; bases unmatched to any gene: 23. The CDR3 consists of 18 residues. CDR1 and CDR2 from the germline V gene are LNHDA and SQIVND (reference sequence). CDR3 sequence reads: CASQPASGTGRRWHGYTF. In DNA form, the CDR3 reads TGTGCCAGCCAACCCGCCTCCGGGACAGGGCGCAGGTGGCATGGCTACACCTTC.

This chain connects TRBV6-5 to TRBJ2-1; 8 bases align to TRBD1. Germline V gives CDR1 MNHEY, CDR2 SVGAGI. The length of the CDR3 is 14 residues. V shed 6 bases and J 4 bases; nucleotides not matched to a gene: 5. The CDR3 reads CASSRQGMYNEQFF. Written as DNA, the CDR3 is TGTGCCAGCAGCCGACAGGGGATGTACAATGAGCAGTTCTTC.

V usage is TRBV7-2 and J usage is TRBJ1-1; possibly TRBD1 for D (6 bases). The length of the CDR3 is 16 residues. In germline, CDR1 is SGHTA, CDR2 FQGNSA. The ends were cut back, 1 base at V and 0 bases at J, with 12 bases in the middle. The CDR3 nucleotides read TGTGCCAGCAGCTTAGTTGGACAGCCGTTGAACACTGAAGCTTTCTTT. Translated, it gives CASSLVGQPLNTEAFF.

Concerning this clone: At one boundary the junction diverges from the germline segment, which might be a read error. The rearrangement uses TRBV27 and TRBJ2-7; 9 positions match TRBD1. The CDR3 has 15 amino acids. Germline values: CDR1 MNHEY, CDR2 SMNVEV (reference sequence). CDR3 protein: CASSLWTGVDYEQYF. CDR3 sequence (DNA): TGTGCCAGCAGCTTATGGACAGGGGTGGACTACGAGCAGTACTTC.

The sample holds one count of this clone. The chain recombines TRBV19 with TRBJ1-5; 9 bases match TRBD1. CDR1 and CDR2 (germline): LNHDA, SQIVND (reference sequence). This CDR3 has 15 residues. V dropped 8 bases and J dropped 2; count of bases not matched to a gene: 7. The CDR3 loop is CASRYRGRGNQPQHF. In DNA, the CDR3 is TGTGCCAGTCGATACAGGGGGCGCGGCAATCAGCCCCAGCATTTT.

This chain connects TRBV5-1 to TRBJ2-3, with 10 bases fitting TRBD1. The V gene's germline CDR1 is SGHRS and CDR2 YFSETQ. The length of the CDR3 is 15 residues. J was trimmed by 6 bases and V by 4 bases; bases with no gene match: 8. CDR3 nucleotide sequence: TGCGCCAGCAGCAAAACTCCGGGACAGGGGGATACGCAGTATTTT. Amino acid sequence: CASSKTPGQGDTQYF.

V is TRBV27 and J is TRBJ2-7; 7 nucleotides agree with TRBD1. Germline CDR1 is MNHEY and CDR2 is SMNVEV (reference sequence). The length of the CDR3 is 14 residues. The J segment lost 4 bases and the V segment lost 6 bases, leaving 9 bases of the junction unmatched. CDR3 sequence (DNA): TGTGCCAGCAGCGTCGGGGACAGTAATTACGAGCAGTACTTC. It yields the protein CASSVGDSNYEQYF.

This chain links TRBV10-3 with TRBJ1-4; D perhaps matches TRBD1 (6 bases). Trimming removed 4 bases at V and 5 bases at J, with 14 bases between. Per germline, CDR1 ENHRY and CDR2 SYGVKD. There are 15 residues in the CDR3. The CDR3 region has the DNA TGTGCCATCAGTGCGGGAGGGACACCGAATGAAAAACTGTTTTTT. Encoded protein: CAISAGGTPNEKLFF.

This clone was observed once. The gene calls are TRBV2 and TRBJ1-5; D unresolved. CDR3 length equals 14 residues. V lost 10 bases to trimming and J lost 3 bases, with 16 bases between them. The germline CDR1 and CDR2 sequences are SNHLY and FYNNEI. The CDR3 DNA follows: TGTGCCACTCGGGCGGGGTACCTCAATCAGCCCCAGCATTTT. As protein: CATRAGYLNQPQHF.

The gene calls are TRBV9 and TRBJ2-3, with no clear D. The CDR3 contains 14 residues. Per germline, CDR1 SGDLS and CDR2 YYNGEE. V was shortened by 3 bases and J by 2 bases, with 10 bases between the two germline ends. The CDR3 DNA reads as TGTGCCAGCAGCGAGGCCAGCGACACAGATACGCAGTATTTT. It yields the protein CASSEASDTDTQYF.

J is TRBJ1-4 and V is TRBV5-4; D is unclear. V dropped 0 bases and J dropped 8 bases, with 8 bases sitting between them. Germline loops: CDR1 SGHNT, CDR2 YYREEE (reference sequence). The CDR3 is made up of 13 amino acids. CDR3 DNA: TGTGCCAGCAGCTTGGGCCCCACAGAAAAACTGTTTTTT. Translated: CASSLGPTEKLFF.

In this sample, this clone turned up once. J is TRBJ2-2 and V is TRBV9, with 11 bases that match TRBD2. The V segment lost 3 bases and the J segment 1 base; nucleotides outside the gene matches: 2. Germline CDR1 reads SGDLS; CDR2 reads YYNGEE. This CDR3 contains 16 residues. The CDR3 DNA reads TGTGCCAGCAGCGCGACTAGCGGGGTGAACACCGGGGAGCTGTTTTTT. Protein product: CASSATSGVNTGELFF. The variable domain in full, completed from reference TRBV9 and TRBJ2-2, reads DSGVTQTPKHLITATGQRVTLRCSPRSGDLSVYWYQQSLDQGLQFLIQYYNGEERAKGNILERFSAQQFPDLHSELNLSSLELGDSALYFCASSATSGVNTGELFFGEGSRLTVL.

V usage is TRBV7-9 and J usage is TRBJ2-3; tentative D call: TRBD1 (7 bases). The germline V gene encodes CDR1 SEHNR and CDR2 FQNEAQ (reference sequence). The ends were cut back, 5 bases at V and 6 bases at J, with 9 bases in the middle. The CDR3 is 12 amino acids. The CDR3 DNA reads as TGTGCCAGCAGCCCAGGGGGGGATACGCAGTATTTT. Its translation is CASSPGGDTQYF.

This clone has only one observation. The J gene is TRBJ2-6, the V gene TRBV5-4; no clear D. Trimming left V 2 bases short and J 0 bases short, with 6 bases between. This CDR3 contains 15 residues. The germline V gene encodes CDR1 SGHNT and CDR2 YYREEE (reference sequence). The CDR3 bases are TGTGCCAGCAGCTTCCCGTCCTCTGGGGCCAACGTCCTGACTTTC. The encoded protein is CASSFPSSGANVLTF.

The V and J genes are TRBV5-6 and TRBJ2-2, with 7 bases fitting TRBD2. V dropped 7 bases and J dropped 4; count of bases not matched to a gene: 7. Germline V gene sequence: CDR1 SGHDT, CDR2 YYEEEE. The CDR3 sequence is 14 residues long. The CDR3 loop reads CASLFREGTGELFF. The CDR3 DNA reads TGTGCCAGCTTGTTTAGGGAGGGCACCGGGGAGCTGTTTTTT.

The chain carries TRBV7-9 and TRBJ2-3, with 7 bases matching TRBD2. Trimming took 11 bases from V and 1 from J; bases not matched to a gene: 9. Germline assignment: CDR1 SEHNR and CDR2 FQNEAQ (reference sequence). The CDR3 covers 14 residues. The CDR3 DNA follows: TGTGCCGGCACCGGGAGCGGGGGCACAGATACGCAGTATTTT. Translating gives CAGTGSGGTDTQYF.

The chain is built from TRBV4-2 and TRBJ1-1, with D possibly TRBD1 on 6 matching bases. The V end lost 0 bases, the J end lost 3 bases, and 14 bases lay between the germline ends. The CDR3 has 16 residues. Germline loops: CDR1 LGHNA, CDR2 YNFKEQ. The CDR3 DNA follows: TGTGCCAGCAGCCAAGACCTTACAGGGTCGGACACTGAAGCTTTCTTT. It is translated as CASSQDLTGSDTEAFF.

The rearrangement joins TRBV6-1 to TRBJ1-5, with 8 bases fitting TRBD1. V gave up 8 bases and J gave up 5 bases; unmatched junction bases: 11. Germline V lookup: CDR1 MNHNS, CDR2 SASEGT. The CDR3 contains 15 residues. DNA of the CDR3: TGTGCCAGCGGAGAGGACAGGGCCCCTTATCAGCCCCAGCATTTT. Protein: CASGEDRAPYQPQHF.

The CDR3 loop is CAISAGLQETQYF. The CDR3 DNA sequence: TGTGCCATCAGTGCAGGGTTACAAGAGACCCAGTACTTC. The chain recombines TRBV10-3 with TRBJ2-5; TRBD1 is a possible D gene (5 bases). This CDR3 comprises 13 residues. The germline gives CDR1 ENHRY, CDR2 SYGVKD. Trimming left V 4 bases short and J 2 bases short, with 8 bases between.

The rearrangement joins TRBV19 to TRBJ1-5; no definite D call. Germline V gene sequence: CDR1 LNHDA, CDR2 SQIVND (reference sequence). The CDR3 spans 14 residues. The V and J ends lost 8 bases and 7 bases respectively, with 18 bases between them. In DNA, the CDR3 is TGTGCCAGTGCCGCGGTGTTCGGCGACCAGCCCCAGCATTTT. Translated, it gives CASAAVFGDQPQHF.

The chain recombines TRBV25-1 with TRBJ1-1; 7 bases match TRBD1. The CDR3 covers 14 residues. V shed 6 bases and J 0 bases; nucleotides not matched to a gene: 4. Germline values: CDR1 MGHDK, CDR2 SYGVNS. The CDR3 nucleotides are TGTGCCAGCAGCCGGGACAGCATGAACACTGAAGCTTTCTTT. The encoded protein is CASSRDSMNTEAFF.